The rows below give T cell receptor beta chains drawn from one sample of a study of blood T cell repertoires in COVID-19. Profiling relied on immunoSEQ multiplex PCR, and the TCRdb table lists in-frame clones only, not all of them. Of about 460,000 clones detected, more than 85% appear once; the ten largest clones hold roughly 8%. Sequenced material: PBMCs or T cells enriched from blood (not recorded which). The receptors were gathered from an older woman who had recovered from COVID-19. Each CDR3 is given with its conserved first and last residue. Fields, in order: D gene, V gene, J gene, CDR3 protein. A D gene is named only where the DNA matches it firmly.

D: NA; V: TRBV20-1; J: TRBJ1-2; CDR3: CSASTDYGYTF
D: TRBD1; V: TRBV9; J: TRBJ1-5; CDR3: CASSETGALNQPQHF
D: NA; V: TRBV7-8; J: TRBJ1-4; CDR3: CASSPWGDWGEKLFF
D: NA; V: TRBV2; J: TRBJ1-1; CDR3: CASTEANTEAFF
D: NA; V: TRBV2; J: TRBJ2-2; CDR3: CASSDGFAGELFF
D: TRBD1; V: TRBV23-1; J: TRBJ2-1; CDR3: CASSHGDHKGAGNEQFF
D: NA; V: TRBV18; J: TRBJ2-1; CDR3: CASSPDSEQFF
D: TRBD2; V: TRBV24-1; J: TRBJ2-2; CDR3: CATSDLGRGYTGELFF
D: NA; V: TRBV7-8; J: TRBJ1-2; CDR3: CASSLDGGGSYTF
D: NA; V: TRBV5-1; J: TRBJ1-5; CDR3: CASSLEGIGNQPQHF
D: TRBD1; V: TRBV19; J: TRBJ1-1; CDR3: CASSTRLGQGDTEAFF
D: TRBD1; V: TRBV27; J: TRBJ1-6; CDR3: CASSLFSLGQSSYNSPLHF
D: NA; V: TRBV10-2; J: TRBJ1-2; CDR3: CASRGDTLYGYTF
D: NA; V: TRBV19; J: TRBJ1-6; CDR3: CASREGARYNSPLHF
D: NA; V: TRBV4-2; J: TRBJ1-3; CDR3: CASSQFRRLEDRSGNTIYF
D: TRBD1; V: TRBV30; J: TRBJ1-5; CDR3: CAWSHRGQINQPQHF
D: TRBD2; V: TRBV9; J: TRBJ2-7; CDR3: CASSVGGAGGAYEQYF
D: NA; V: TRBV7-9; J: TRBJ1-4; CDR3: CASSLRRGATNEKLFF
D: TRBD1; V: TRBV27; J: TRBJ1-5; CDR3: CASSWDRAGQPQHF
D: TRBD1; V: TRBV11-2; J: TRBJ1-3; CDR3: CASSMDRVGNTIYF
D: TRBD1; V: TRBV15; J: TRBJ1-6; CDR3: CATSRDRGNSPLHF